The source of this T cell receptor beta chain is a study of cytomegalovirus exposure and HLA in healthy donors (dated by TCRdb to about 2017). Looking at the study overall: In an earlier analysis of some 610 of the donors, roughly 300 Gb of sequence data and just under 120 million unique TCR beta sequences from about 190 million T cells were reported. Rather than drawing on any new phenotypic data, the later analysis identified candidate immune exposures from TCR beta sequences and the way those sequences occurred across donors. High-throughput TCR immunosequencing, statistical association of individual TCRs with disease status, and machine learning were combined to predict cytomegalovirus infection status. Besides the first cohort of approximately 670 subjects, a separate validation cohort made up of around 120 different subjects was used. Donor age, sex, ethnicity and CMV serostatus were compiled together with the repertoire data. Across about 380 genotyped donors of the cohort, an average of approximately 220,000 unique TCR beta nucleotide sequences per donor were sequenced, and roughly 17% of those sequences were non-productive. Roughly 300 gigabases of sequencing data and around 87 million unique TCR sequences were included in an early release covering around 600 HLA-typed donors. The study aimed to test whether signatures of past pathogen exposure could be identified by cataloging public T cell receptors. In a later genetic analysis, genome-wide SNP genotypes for about 55% of the roughly 700 donors were used, and that subset was treated as a discovery cohort. The genetic ancestry cluster associated with self-reported Caucasian donors included around four fifths of the 350 to 500 genotyped donors. All discovery cohort repertoires had been generated on a single sequencing platform. Class I and class II HLA loci were covered by the typing at four-digit resolution. The number of donors typed differed by locus, with about 620-630 for A, B, C, DRB1 and DQB1, about 500 for DQA1, over 600 for DPA1, and some 440 for DPB1. An earlier analysis of 450 to 750 of the donors used high-throughput TCR beta sequencing to judge whether each TCR beta V gene segment behaved as functional or pseudogenic. Using immunosequencing, the study profiled T cell repertoires from roughly 650 subjects and related those repertoires to cytomegalovirus serostatus. Four or five DR-DQ haplotypes were treated as single units for association and clustering because of strong linkage in the cohort. A later analysis re-examined previously published TCR beta repertoires from around 670 donors and added high-resolution HLA genotyping to investigate patterns of TCR occurrence. What the research found in general, with its limitations: Several of the top co-occurrence clusters appeared to be linked to parvovirus B19, influenza, CMV and Epstein-Barr virus, according to a later analysis. In a later analysis, HLA-associated TCR beta chains were found to be more clonally expanded and to have lower generation probabilities than equally common non-associated chains. When HLA alleles, especially DR and DQ, strongly co-occurred, TCR associations were difficult to assign to individual alleles. In a later analysis, most CMV-associated TCR beta chains were found to appear HLA-restricted, with HLA associations seemingly driven largely by CMV exposure. Compared with the approximately 710-donor mean, donors in an Asian-associated ancestry cluster had fewer N-insertions in productive TCRs, according to a later genetic analysis. Most TCR sequences were seen in very few donors, while some public TCRs were found in many individuals. Sequencing depth was assumed to be roughly uniform across donors in the presence/absence analyses, though that assumption may not hold. In an earlier analysis of 587 of the donors, most TCR beta V segments appeared in productive rearrangements about 87% or about 30% of the time, broadly matching IMGT annotations. A further reported finding was that TCR beta sequences accurately predicted the HLA-A and HLA-B alleles for most subjects in the first cohort. According to the authors, the approach could potentially be generalized to other disease states and immunological phenotypes. The study gave a list of 150 to 200 TCR beta chains associated with cytomegalovirus. Because counts were too low, about 15 rarely observed V segments, including chromosome 9 orphons, were left out of the earlier analysis of a few hundred of the donors. A later analysis found that TCR association rates varied across HLA loci, with DRB1 alleles showing the most associated TCRs and HLA-C alleles the fewest. The 87-base-pair reads could not distinguish some IMGT-functional V segments, including TRBV6-2 and TRBV6-3, so those segments were excluded. Correlated functional status among segregating V segments might reflect linkage disequilibrium, but an unknown experimental factor could not be ruled out. A cluster of highly shared sequence variants was judged likely to represent a technical artifact of the sequencing pipeline. HLA typing was unavailable for some donors at each locus, so association tests used only the typed subset. The only immune exposure information available for the cohort was CMV serostatus. Specific HLA alleles were associated with 16,951 TCR beta sequences at a false discovery rate of 0.05 in a later analysis. Cytomegalovirus status was reported to be diagnosed by the classifier with high specificity and sensitivity in both the original and validation cohorts. An association between a missense DCLRE1C variant and V-gene and J-gene trimming of TCR beta chains was found in a later genetic analysis and replicated in an independent cohort. The cohort was sequenced for TCR beta chains only, and without alpha or paired-chain data the features that could be detected were limited. In vitro tests confirmed that a few of the cytomegalovirus-associated TCR beta chains recognize cytomegalovirus antigens.

Of note for this clone: Its antigen is still unknown.

The cohort was made up of around 720 healthy bone marrow donors. At the time of sampling, every cohort member was nominally healthy, though immune exposures that went unrecorded were likely present. The donor was CMV seronegative and was included in the group of over 300 seronegative cohort members. A peripheral blood sample was collected from each donor, and TCR beta sequencing was performed on peripheral blood mononuclear cells. Genomic DNA was extracted from the blood cell samples with the Qiagen DNeasy Blood Extraction Kit. Library construction relied on the immunoSEQ multiplex PCR assay. For the multiplex PCR, a mixture combining 60 forward primers for TCR Vbeta segments and 13 reverse primers for TCR Jbeta segments was used. The CDR3 region of rearranged TCR beta genes was amplified from genomic DNA with a multiplex PCR assay. Amplified TCR beta libraries were sequenced as 87-base-pair reads on the Illumina HiSeq System. The source study handled its data this way. Across the 700 or so repertoires, a later analysis counted approximately 83 million unique TCR beta chains, approximately 12 million of which were shared by at least two donors. Raw reads were error-corrected and collapsed into unique sequences by a nearest-neighbor algorithm in which closely related sequences were merged to remove PCR and sequencing errors. To assign V, D and J gene segments, CDR3 sequences were aligned to IMGT reference sequences. Each retained sequence needed at least a six-nucleotide match to both a V gene segment and a J gene segment. Rearrangements were called productive when the CDR3 lacked stop codons and stayed in frame with V and J; all others were non-productive. CDR3 was defined by IMGT convention, running from the second conserved V-encoded cysteine to the conserved J-encoded phenylalanine. In an earlier analysis of around 600 of the donors, sequences lacking an unambiguous match to a single V gene segment were excluded. An earlier analysis of fewer than 750 of the donors called V segments functional above 56.7% productive rearrangements and segregating when the between-donor standard deviation exceeded 5%. A statistical classification framework was built for diagnosing cytomegalovirus status from the catalog of TCR beta chain sequences. A later analysis assigned V and J genes by comparing TCR nucleotide sequences with IMGT/GENE-DB human TR gene sequences. The TCRdist pipeline was used in a later analysis to assign CDR3 sequences and most-parsimonious VDJ recombination scenarios. A later analysis defined each TCR beta chain by its CDR3 amino acid sequence plus V-gene family, and excluded reads lacking a unique V-gene family. As a way to deal with suspected cross-contamination and a sequencing artifact, a later analysis dropped 450 to 700 nucleotide sequences that were highly shared and had low generation probability. A later analysis calculated a clonal expansion index for each public chain from normalized within-repertoire ranks of inferred template counts. In a later analysis, generation probabilities were computed with a VDJ recombination model fitted to out-of-frame rearrangements, and the resulting probabilities were checked against IGoR. A later analysis scored TCR-TCR, TCR-HLA and TCR-CMV co-occurrence with hypergeometric tests, applying a repertoire-size bias correction to TCR pairs. In a later analysis, false discovery rates were estimated by permuting HLA or CMV assignments 20 times. A later analysis grouped co-occurring TCRs with DBSCAN, adding TCRdist sequence similarity when clustering within HLA-allele-positive subsets. Repertoires with fewer than 30,000 or more than 120,000 public chains were left out of co-occurrence clustering, as were roughly five repertoires with anomalous nucleotide sharing. TCRdb mirrors the immuneACCESS table, restricted to in-frame sequences. Some clones are absent from its copies; in checked studies, under half trace to an unresolved V gene, and the reason for the others is unknown. The V and J calls and clone size are taken from that table; D and trimming were inferred from the DNA. The table for this sample shows 120,000 to 150,000 clones. Around 1.5% of the sample lies in the top ten.

Looking up the germline V gene yields CDR1 SGHVS and CDR2 FNYEAQ. V is clipped by 0 bases and J by 0 bases, and the sequence between their germline boundaries is 11 bases long. Inclusive of the bounding cysteine and phenylalanine, the CDR3 is 16 residues long. Left in the record is the CDR3 DNA by itself, 48 bases read in frame from the first base. The material sequenced was PBMCs. Recombination connected TRBV7-6 to TRBJ1-1; TRBD1 is possibly the D segment (5 matching bases). This sequence originates from a woman in her forties or fifties in good health and CMV-seronegative. CDR3 sequence: CASSLAQAIMNTEAFF. The base sequence is TGTGCCAGCAGCTTAGCACAGGCAATCATGAACACTGAAGCTTTCTTT. The variable domain in full, with residues beyond the CDR3 obtained from the reference TRBV7-6 and TRBJ1-1 genes, is GAGVSQSPRYKVTKRGQDVALRCDPISGHVSLYWYRQALGQGPEFLTYFNYEAQQDKSGLPNDRFSAERPEGSISTLTIQRTEQRDSAMYRCASSLAQAIMNTEAFFGQGTRLTVV.